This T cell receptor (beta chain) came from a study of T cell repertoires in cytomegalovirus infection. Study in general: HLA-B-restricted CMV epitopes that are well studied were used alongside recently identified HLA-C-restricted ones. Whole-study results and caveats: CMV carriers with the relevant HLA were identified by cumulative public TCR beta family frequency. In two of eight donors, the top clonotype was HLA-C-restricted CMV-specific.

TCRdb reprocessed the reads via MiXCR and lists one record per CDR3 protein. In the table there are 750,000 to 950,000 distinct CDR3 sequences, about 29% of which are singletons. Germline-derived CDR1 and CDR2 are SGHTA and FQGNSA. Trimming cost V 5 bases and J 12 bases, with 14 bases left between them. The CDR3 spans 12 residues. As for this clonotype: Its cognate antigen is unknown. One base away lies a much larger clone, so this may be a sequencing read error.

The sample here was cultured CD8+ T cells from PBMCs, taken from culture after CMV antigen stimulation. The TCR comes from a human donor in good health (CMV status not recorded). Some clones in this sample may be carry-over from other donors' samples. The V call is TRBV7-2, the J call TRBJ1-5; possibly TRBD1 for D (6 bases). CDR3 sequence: CASSPNRELQHF. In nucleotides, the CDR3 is TGTGCCAGCAGCCCTAACAGGGAGCTCCAGCATTTT.